This TCR beta chain was sequenced for a study of blood T cell repertoires in COVID-19. Study overall: Material from acute and convalescent COVID-19 was sourced from the United States, Italy and Spain.

This CDR3 contains 14 residues. Trimming removed 10 bases from V and 10 bases from J; junction bases left unmatched: 15. Germline values: CDR1 LNHDA, CDR2 SQIVND (reference sequence). Under the authors' procedure: For nucleated cells, counts were estimated from reference gene primer amplification. Only in-frame clones appear in the TCRdb table, and some are missing; sequencing was by immunoSEQ multiplex PCR. Clone size and V and J calls were adopted from that table, with D and trimming inferred from the DNA. This table holds 110,000 to 150,000 clones, about 87% found once. V is TRBV19 and J is TRBJ1-5; 8 bases agree with TRBD1. The sequenced material came from peripheral blood. This receptor was obtained from a human donor in a cohort sampled during active COVID-19. The chain's CDR3 is CATSLAGQAVPQHF. In nucleotides, the CDR3 is TGTGCCACCTCACTAGCGGGACAGGCCGTACCCCAGCATTTT. The entire variable domain, with the rest obtained from reference TRBV19 and TRBJ1-5, is as follows: DGGITQSPKYLFRKEGQNVTLSCEQNLNHDAMYWYRQDPGQGLRLIYYSQIVNDFQKGDIAEGYSVSREKKESFPLTVTSAQKNPTAFYLCATSLAGQAVPQHFGDGTRLSIL.